This T cell receptor (beta chain) was captured in a study of OX40 agonist ivuxolimab in advanced cancers. About the research overall: Ivuxolimab is a fully human IgG2 antibody that activates OX40 (CD134).

The study, taken as a whole, reports: Partial responders treated at 0.1-3.0 mg/kg exhibited clonal expansion among the lowest measured. Some of the nonresponding patients also showed low levels of normalized T-cell clonal expansion.

Measured with immunoSEQ multiplex PCR; TCRdb has only the in-frame clones, and not every one. The sample yields about 110,000 clones, less than 95% seen once. On this clone: What it binds is not known.

The TCR comes from an adult with an advanced solid tumor such as melanoma, head and neck, liver or kidney cancer. Source: CD4+ or CD8+ T cells sorted from blood, taken in a trial of the OX40 agonist ivuxolimab.

The CDR3 loop is CASSFGGERGYGYTF. CDR3 sequence (DNA): TGTGCCAGCAGCTTCGGGGGGGAAAGGGGTTATGGCTACACCTTC. The genes are TRBV7-9 and TRBJ1-2; maybe TRBD1 (5 bases). Germline V lookup: CDR1 SEHNR, CDR2 FQNEAQ (reference sequence). CDR3 length: 15 amino acids. Trimming removed 3 bases from V and 5 bases from J, with 16 bases in between.